These T cell receptor beta chains were read from a single sample in a study of radiation and T cells in renal cell carcinoma. Method: immunoSEQ multiplex PCR; TCRdb's copy keeps in-frame clones and lacks some. The sample yields 60,000 to 95,000 clones, roughly 80% seen once. This specimen consisted of blood, obtained from a patient whose treatment included radiotherapy and nephrectomy. The source of these receptors is a woman aged 55-69 years with renal cell carcinoma. Both conserved end residues are part of each CDR3. The D gene is left open where the match is weak. The size of a clone is reported for some rows only, either as once, few or many, or as a class for expanded clones.

d_call j_call v_call clone_size cdr3_nt cdr3_aa
TRBD2 TRBJ2-1 TRBV19 NA TGTGCCAGTCTCCCCCCTAGCGGGAGGCACAATGAGCAGTTCTTC CASLPPSGRHNEQFF
NA TRBJ1-5 TRBV4-1 NA TGCGCCAGCAGCCAAGAGGTGGGGCCCCAGCATTTT CASSQEVGPQHF
NA TRBJ1-1 TRBV19 few TGTGCCAGTTTGGAGAACACTGAAGCTTTCTTT CASLENTEAFF
TRBD1 TRBJ2-1 TRBV19 few TGTGCCAGTAGTACGACAGGGGGCGTATTCGATGAGCAGTTCTTC CASSTTGGVFDEQFF
NA TRBJ1-6 TRBV27 few TGTGCCAGCAGCCCCCGGGGAAGTAATTCACCCCTCCACTTT CASSPRGSNSPLHF
TRBD1 TRBJ2-1 TRBV10-3 NA TGTGCCATCAGTGATAAGGGGGCGATTAAAAATGAGCAGTTCTTC CAISDKGAIKNEQFF
TRBD1 TRBJ2-1 TRBV29-1 once TGCAGCGTACGGACAGGGAGCTTATACAATGAGCAGTTCTTC CSVRTGSLYNEQFF
NA TRBJ1-5 TRBV7-2 NA TGTGCCAGCAGCTTAGACGGAATAAGCAATCAGCCCCAGCATTTT CASSLDGISNQPQHF
NA TRBJ2-7 TRBV2 NA TGTGCCAGCAGTGGAATGGTAGGGGCCTACGAGCAGTACTTC CASSGMVGAYEQYF
TRBD1 TRBJ2-7 TRBV27 NA TGTGCCAGCCTCGGAGCCCGGGACAGGGGGCGGGAGCAGTACTTC CASLGARDRGREQYF
NA TRBJ1-1 TRBV29-1 NA TGCAGCGTTACGTTGGGGGGAGTTCTGAACACTGAAGCTTTCTTT CSVTLGGVLNTEAFF
TRBD2 TRBJ2-1 TRBV28 NA TGTGCCAGCAGCCCAACCGGGAGGGCCCTCAATGAGCAGTTCTTC CASSPTGRALNEQFF
NA TRBJ1-6 TRBV7-7 NA TGTGCTAGCGGGACTTCAGATGTTAATTCACCCCTCCACTTT CASGTSDVNSPLHF
TRBD1 TRBJ1-1 TRBV6-4 NA TGTGCCAGCAGTGCAACAGGGGGCACTGAAGCTTTCTTT CASSATGGTEAFF
NA TRBJ2-5 TRBV7-2 NA TGTGCCAGCAGCTTAGTTATGGGCTGGGAGACCCAGTACTTC CASSLVMGWETQYF
NA TRBJ1-2 TRBV27 few TGTGCCAGCAGGGGGGCAGGAGTCTATGGCTACACCTTC CASRGAGVYGYTF
TRBD2 TRBJ2-3 TRBV5-6 NA TGTGCCAGCAGCTTGGCCGGCGGGGGAGGGACAGATACGCAGTATTTT CASSLAGGGGTDTQYF
TRBD1 TRBJ2-1 TRBV28 once TGTGCCAGCAGTCCGAACACCGGGACAGGGCCCTACAATGAGCAGTTCTTC CASSPNTGTGPYNEQFF
NA TRBJ2-2 TRBV4-1 NA TGCGCCAGCAGCCAAGGGAAGCAGGCCGGGGAGCTGTTTTTT CASSQGKQAGELFF
NA TRBJ1-5 TRBV7-2 NA TGTGCCAGCAGCGCTGACAGCCGCAATCAGCCCCAGCATTTT CASSADSRNQPQHF
TRBD2 TRBJ2-1 TRBV7-2 NA TGTGCCAGCAGCCGCGCGACTAGCGGAGGCGGTGAGCAGTTCTTC CASSRATSGGGEQFF
TRBD1 TRBJ2-7 TRBV30 NA TGTGCCTGGAGTGTGGGCTCGACAGGGAGCGAGCAGTACTTC CAWSVGSTGSEQYF
TRBD1 TRBJ1-5 TRBV27 NA TGTGCCAGCAGTCCCTCCAACGCCAGACAGGGTGGGGATCAGCCCCAGCATTTT CASSPSNARQGGDQPQHF
TRBD2 TRBJ2-2 TRBV7-6 NA TGTGCCAGCAGCCCCGGACTAGCGGGAGGCACCGGGGAGCTGTTTTTT CASSPGLAGGTGELFF
TRBD1 TRBJ1-4 TRBV10-3 NA TGTGCCATCAGTGATCGACAGGGGACAGTCGAAAAACTGTTTTTT CAISDRQGTVEKLFF
NA TRBJ2-5 TRBV27 NA TGTGCCAGCAGTTTAAGAGGGGTAGGGACCCAGTACTTC CASSLRGVGTQYF
NA TRBJ1-6 TRBV19 NA TGTGCCAGTAGTATCGGGGCGGCCGCACCCCTCCACTTT CASSIGAAAPLHF
NA TRBJ1-5 TRBV18 few TGTGCCAGCTCACCACCCCCTAATGCTAATCAGCCCCAGCATTTT CASSPPPNANQPQHF
NA TRBJ1-2 TRBV6-5 NA TGTGCCAGCAGTTACTCGAACAGGAACTATGGCTACACCTTC CASSYSNRNYGYTF
TRBD2 TRBJ2-7 TRBV5-1 NA TGCGCCAGCAGTCTGTTTGGTGGGAGGGGAGGAGCCTACGAGCAGTACTTC CASSLFGGRGGAYEQYF
NA TRBJ1-3 TRBV21-1 NA TGTGCCAGATGGGACAGATATGGACGGGACACCATATATTTT CARWDRYGRDTIYF
TRBD1 TRBJ1-1 TRBV5-6 NA TGTGCCAGCAGAAGGGACAGGGGCCCTGAAGCTTTCTTT CASRRDRGPEAFF
NA TRBJ1-6 TRBV27 NA TGTGCCAGCAGTTTAAACAGCAGGGTTGAACCCCTCCACTTT CASSLNSRVEPLHF
NA TRBJ2-7 TRBV7-2 NA TGTGCCAGCAGCTCCCCGGGGTCCTCAAGGGCCTACGAGCAGTACTTC CASSSPGSSRAYEQYF
NA TRBJ2-1 TRBV7-7 NA TGTGCTAGCAGCCCCCGGGACGGTGGCTACAATGAGCAGTTCTTC CASSPRDGGYNEQFF
TRBD1 TRBJ2-7 TRBV19 NA TGTGCCAGTAGTGCCGGGACAGGATTTTACGAGCAGTACTTC CASSAGTGFYEQYF
TRBD2 TRBJ2-3 TRBV7-9 NA TGTGCCAGCAGCTCAGGATGGGGGAGGGCAGGGCTCCCCACAGATACGCAGTATTTT CASSSGWGRAGLPTDTQYF
NA TRBJ2-7 TRBV18 NA TGTGCCAGCTCACCACTAAACAGCTCCAGCTACGAGCAGTACTTC CASSPLNSSSYEQYF
NA TRBJ2-3 TRBV5-5 NA TGTGCCAGCAGCTTGGTATTGGATACGCAGTATTTT CASSLVLDTQYF
NA TRBJ1-1 TRBV29-1 NA TGCAGCGTTGAAGGCAGCGCCAGGAACACTGAAGCTTTCTTT CSVEGSARNTEAFF
TRBD1 TRBJ1-4 TRBV10-3 NA TGTGCCATCAGGCGGGACAGCGGGGAAAAACTGTTTTTT CAIRRDSGEKLFF
NA TRBJ2-2 TRBV4-3 NA TGCGCCAGCAGCCAAGATCTCGGGGGAGCCGTTACCGGGGAGCTGTTTTTT CASSQDLGGAVTGELFF
NA TRBJ2-3 TRBV5-1 NA TGCGCCAGCAGCTTAGGGGCTAGCACAGATACGCAGTATTTT CASSLGASTDTQYF
TRBD2 TRBJ2-2 TRBV9 NA TGTGCCAGCACAGGACTAGCGGGGGGCACCGGGGAGCTGTTTTTT CASTGLAGGTGELFF
NA TRBJ1-1 TRBV14 few TGTGCCAGCAGCCCCCGACTGGGAAGAGCTGAAGCTTTCTTT CASSPRLGRAEAFF
TRBD1 TRBJ1-2 TRBV29-1 NA TGCAGCGTGGCGACCGGGACAGGGGATCGCGGCTACACCTTC CSVATGTGDRGYTF
NA TRBJ1-2 TRBV29-1 NA TGCAGCTCCGTTGTCGCAGGGGTTTATGGCTACACCTTC CSSVVAGVYGYTF